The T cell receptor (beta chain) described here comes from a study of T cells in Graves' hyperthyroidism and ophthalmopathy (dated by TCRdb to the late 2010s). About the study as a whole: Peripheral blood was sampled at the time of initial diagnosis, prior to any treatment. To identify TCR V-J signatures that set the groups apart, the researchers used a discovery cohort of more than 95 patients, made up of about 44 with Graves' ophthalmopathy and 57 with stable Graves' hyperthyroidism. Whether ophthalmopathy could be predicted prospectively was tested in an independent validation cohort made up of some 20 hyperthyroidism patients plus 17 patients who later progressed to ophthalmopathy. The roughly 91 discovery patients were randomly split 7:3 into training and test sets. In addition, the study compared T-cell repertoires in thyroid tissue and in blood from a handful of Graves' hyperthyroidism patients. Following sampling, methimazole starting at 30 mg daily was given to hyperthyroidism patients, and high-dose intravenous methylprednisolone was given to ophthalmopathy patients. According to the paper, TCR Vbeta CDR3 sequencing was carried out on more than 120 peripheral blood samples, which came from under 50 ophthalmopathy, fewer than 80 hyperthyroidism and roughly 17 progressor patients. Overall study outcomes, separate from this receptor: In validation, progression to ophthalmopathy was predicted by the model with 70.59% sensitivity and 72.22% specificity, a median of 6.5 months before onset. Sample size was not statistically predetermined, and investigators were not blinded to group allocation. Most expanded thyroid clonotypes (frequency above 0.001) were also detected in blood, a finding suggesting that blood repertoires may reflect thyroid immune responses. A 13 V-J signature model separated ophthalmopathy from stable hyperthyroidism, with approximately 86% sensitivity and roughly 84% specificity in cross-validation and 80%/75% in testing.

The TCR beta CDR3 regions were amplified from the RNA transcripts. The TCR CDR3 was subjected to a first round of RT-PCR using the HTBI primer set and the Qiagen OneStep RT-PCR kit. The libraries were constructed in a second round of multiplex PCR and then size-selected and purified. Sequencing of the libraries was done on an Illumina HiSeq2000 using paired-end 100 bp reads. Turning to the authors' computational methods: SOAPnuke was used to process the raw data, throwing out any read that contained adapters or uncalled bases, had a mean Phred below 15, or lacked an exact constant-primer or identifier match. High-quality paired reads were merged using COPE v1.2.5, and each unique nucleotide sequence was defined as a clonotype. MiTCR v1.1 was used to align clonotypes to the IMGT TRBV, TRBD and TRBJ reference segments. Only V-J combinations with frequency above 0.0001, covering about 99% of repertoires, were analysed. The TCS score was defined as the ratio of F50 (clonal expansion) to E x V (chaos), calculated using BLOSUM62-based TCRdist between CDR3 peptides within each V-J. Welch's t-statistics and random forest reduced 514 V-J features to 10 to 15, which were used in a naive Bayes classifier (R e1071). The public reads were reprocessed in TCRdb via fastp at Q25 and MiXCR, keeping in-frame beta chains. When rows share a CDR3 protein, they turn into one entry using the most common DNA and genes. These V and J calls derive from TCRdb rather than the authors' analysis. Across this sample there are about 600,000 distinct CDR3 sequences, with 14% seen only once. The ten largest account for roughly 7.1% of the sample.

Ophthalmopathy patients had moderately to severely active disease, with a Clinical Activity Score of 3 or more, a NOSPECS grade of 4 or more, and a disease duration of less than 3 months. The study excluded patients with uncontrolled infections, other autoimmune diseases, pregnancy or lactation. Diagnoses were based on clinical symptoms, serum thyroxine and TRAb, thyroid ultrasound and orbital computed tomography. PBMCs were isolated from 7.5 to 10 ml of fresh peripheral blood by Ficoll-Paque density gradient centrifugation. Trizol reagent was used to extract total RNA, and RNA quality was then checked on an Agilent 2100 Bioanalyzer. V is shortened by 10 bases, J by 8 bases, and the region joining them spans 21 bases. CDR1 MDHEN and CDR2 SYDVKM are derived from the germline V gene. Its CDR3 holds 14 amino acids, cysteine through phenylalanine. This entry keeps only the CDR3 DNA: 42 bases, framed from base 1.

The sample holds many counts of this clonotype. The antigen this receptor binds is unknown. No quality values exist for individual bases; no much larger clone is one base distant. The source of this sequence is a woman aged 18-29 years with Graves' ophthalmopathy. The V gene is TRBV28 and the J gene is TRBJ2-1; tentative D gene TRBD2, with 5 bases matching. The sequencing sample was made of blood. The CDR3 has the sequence CAIPTRGQNHEQFF. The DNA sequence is TGTGCCATCCCCACCCGAGGGCAGAACCATGAGCAGTTCTTC.